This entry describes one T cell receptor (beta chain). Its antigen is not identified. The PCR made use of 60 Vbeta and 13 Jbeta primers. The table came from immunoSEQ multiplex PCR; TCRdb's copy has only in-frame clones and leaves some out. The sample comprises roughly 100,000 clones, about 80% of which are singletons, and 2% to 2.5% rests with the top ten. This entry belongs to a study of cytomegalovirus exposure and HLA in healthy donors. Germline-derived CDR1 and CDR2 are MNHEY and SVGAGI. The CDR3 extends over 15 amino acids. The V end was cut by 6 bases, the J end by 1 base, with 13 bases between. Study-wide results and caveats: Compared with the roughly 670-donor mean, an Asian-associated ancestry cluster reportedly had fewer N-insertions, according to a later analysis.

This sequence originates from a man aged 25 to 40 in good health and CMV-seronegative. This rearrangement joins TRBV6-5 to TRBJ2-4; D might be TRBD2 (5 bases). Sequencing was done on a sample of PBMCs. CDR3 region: CASRPLTGAKNIQYF. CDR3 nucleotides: TGTGCCAGCAGACCCCTTACGGGGGCCAAAAACATTCAGTACTTC.